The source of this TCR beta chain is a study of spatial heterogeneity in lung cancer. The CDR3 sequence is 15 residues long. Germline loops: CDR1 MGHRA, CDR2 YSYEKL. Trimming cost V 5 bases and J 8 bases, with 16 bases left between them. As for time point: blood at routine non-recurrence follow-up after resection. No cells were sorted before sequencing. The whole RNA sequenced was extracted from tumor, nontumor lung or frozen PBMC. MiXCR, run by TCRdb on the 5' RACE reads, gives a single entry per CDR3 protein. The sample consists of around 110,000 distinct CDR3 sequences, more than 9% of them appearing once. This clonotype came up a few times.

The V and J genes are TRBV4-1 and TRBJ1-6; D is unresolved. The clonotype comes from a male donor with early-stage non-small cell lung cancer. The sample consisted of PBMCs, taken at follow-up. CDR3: CASSNPHRVDSPLHF. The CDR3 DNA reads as TGCGCCAGCAGCAACCCGCACCGGGTGGATTCACCCCTCCACTTT.